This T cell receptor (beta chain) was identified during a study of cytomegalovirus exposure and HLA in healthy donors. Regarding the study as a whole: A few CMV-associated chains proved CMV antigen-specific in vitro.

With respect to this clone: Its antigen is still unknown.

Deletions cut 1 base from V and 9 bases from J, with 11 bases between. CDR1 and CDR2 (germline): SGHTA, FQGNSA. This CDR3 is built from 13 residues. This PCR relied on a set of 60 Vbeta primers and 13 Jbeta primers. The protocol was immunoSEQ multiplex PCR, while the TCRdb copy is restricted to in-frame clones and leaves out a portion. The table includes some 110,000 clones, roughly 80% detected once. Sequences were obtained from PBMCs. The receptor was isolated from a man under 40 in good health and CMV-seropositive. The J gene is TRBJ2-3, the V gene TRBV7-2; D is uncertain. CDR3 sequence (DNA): TGTGCCAGCAGCTTAGTGGAACTCGGGACGCAGTATTTT. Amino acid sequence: CASSLVELGTQYF. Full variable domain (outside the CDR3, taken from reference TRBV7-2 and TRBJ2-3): GAGVSQSPSNKVTEKGKDVELRCDPISGHTALYWYRQSLGQGLEFLIYFQGNSAPDKSGLPSDRFSAERTGGSVSTLTIQRTQQEDSAVYLCASSLVELGTQYFGPGTRLTVL.